This TCR beta chain comes out of a study of blood T cell repertoires in COVID-19. Whole-study context: Sample material is recorded as cDNA or gDNA derived from T cells, B-cell-depleted T cells, or PBMCs.

Per the authors' pipeline: By means of reference gene primer amplification, nucleated cell counts were estimated. The table came from immunoSEQ multiplex PCR; TCRdb's copy has only in-frame clones and leaves some out. V, J and clone size are taken as reported in that table, and D and trimming were inferred from the DNA itself. The sample includes roughly 88,000 clones, about 70% of them seen just once. This clone showed up just once. The V end lost 4 bases, the J end lost 0 bases, and 10 bases lay between the germline ends. The CDR3 sequence is 15 residues long. Germline CDR1 is MNHNS and CDR2 is SASEGT.

This TCR derives from a woman aged 55-75 years in a cohort sampled during active or convalescent COVID-19. The genes are TRBV6-1 and TRBJ2-4; TRBD1 might be the D (6 bases). Specimen: peripheral blood. The CDR3 DNA sequence: TGTGCCAGCAGTGGAGCGACAGGAGCCAAAAACATTCAGTACTTC. Translated, it gives CASSGATGAKNIQYF.